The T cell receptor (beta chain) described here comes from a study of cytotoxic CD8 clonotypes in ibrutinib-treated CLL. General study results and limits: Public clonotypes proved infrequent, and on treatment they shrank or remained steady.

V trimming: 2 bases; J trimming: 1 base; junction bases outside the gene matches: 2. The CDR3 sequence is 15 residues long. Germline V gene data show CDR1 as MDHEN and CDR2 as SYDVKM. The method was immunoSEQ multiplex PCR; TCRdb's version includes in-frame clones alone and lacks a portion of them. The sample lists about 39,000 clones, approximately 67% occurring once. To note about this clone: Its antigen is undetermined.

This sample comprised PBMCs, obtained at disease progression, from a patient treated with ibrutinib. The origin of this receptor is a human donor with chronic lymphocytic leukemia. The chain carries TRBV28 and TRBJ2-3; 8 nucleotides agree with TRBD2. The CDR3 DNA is TGTGCCAGCAGTTTAATGACTAGCGGCACAGATACGCAGTATTTT. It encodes CASSLMTSGTDTQYF.